Shown below are 19 T cell receptor beta chains from a single sample sequenced in a study of Tregs in tolerant kidney transplant recipients. The assay was immunoSEQ multiplex PCR, and TCRdb's table has in-frame clones only and misses some. The data contain tens of thousands of clones, about 91% of them singletons. The nonmyeloablative bone marrow transplants came from related graft donors, with transient mixed chimerism. The source material was CD8+ T cells from blood (PBMCs), sampled 24 months after the transplant. Every receptor here comes from a human patient who received a combined kidney and bone marrow transplant. A share of the T cells may be of graft donor origin.

The V call is TRBV15, the J call TRBJ2-1; 10 bases fit TRBD2. Germline CDR1 reads LNHNV; CDR2 reads YYDKDF (reference sequence). After removal of 0 bases from V and 2 bases from J, the junction contained 7 bases not matched to a gene. CDR3 length equals 18 residues. The DNA for the CDR3 is TGTGCCACCAGCAGAGATTCCCTAGCGGGAGAAGCCTACAATGAGCAGTTCTTC. This sequence encodes CATSRDSLAGEAYNEQFF.

This clone was detected once. Other DNA sequences in this sample translate to the same CDR3. The chain has TRBV28 and TRBJ2-7, with a tentative D call TRBD1 (6 bases). The CDR3 is 14 residues long. V was pared by 6 bases and J by 5 bases, with 17 bases between. Germline values: CDR1 MDHEN, CDR2 SYDVKM. The CDR3 coding sequence is TGTGCCAGCAGCTACCCCGGGACACTGGACGAGCAGTACTTC. Amino acid sequence: CASSYPGTLDEQYF.

The gene calls are TRBV7-2 and TRBJ2-3; D is perhaps TRBD2 (5 bases). The V gene lost 6 bases and the J gene lost 2 bases, with 12 bases spanning the gap. This CDR3 is 14 amino acids long. CDR1 is SGHTA and CDR2 is FQGNSA in the germline V gene. This CDR3 is CASSYLGLTDTQYF. The CDR3 DNA reads as TGTGCCAGCAGTTACCTAGGACTCACAGATACGCAGTATTTT.

The chain couples TRBV29-1 to TRBJ1-2, with D unresolved. V was pared by 7 bases and J by 2 bases, with 17 bases between. The CDR3 runs to 14 residues. The germline gives CDR1 SQVTM, CDR2 ANQGSEA. The CDR3 sequence is CSATPEGKNYGYTF. CDR3 nucleotide sequence: TGCAGCGCCACTCCGGAGGGAAAGAACTATGGCTACACCTTC.

This chain connects TRBV9 to TRBJ2-1; D gene ambiguous. This CDR3 comprises 14 residues. Deletions cut 0 bases from V and 5 bases from J, with 9 bases between. Germline loops: CDR1 SGDLS, CDR2 YYNGEE. The CDR3: CASSVGGGNNEQFF. Written as DNA, the CDR3 is TGTGCCAGCAGCGTAGGCGGTGGAAACAATGAGCAGTTCTTC.

The V and J genes are TRBV6-5 and TRBJ2-3; 12 bases match TRBD2. This CDR3 contains 15 residues. The junction had 4 bases not matched to a gene; V was cut back by 5 bases and J by 4 bases. The germline V gene encodes CDR1 MNHEY and CDR2 SVGAGI. The CDR3 is CASSRTSGIADTQYF. The CDR3 DNA reads as TGTGCCAGCAGTCGGACTAGCGGGATAGCAGATACGCAGTATTTT.

V and J are TRBV28 and TRBJ2-7; the match to TRBD2 covers 7 bases. The CDR3 runs 14 residues. With V trimmed by 9 bases and J by 1 base, 9 bases remained unmatched. Germline assignment: CDR1 MDHEN and CDR2 SYDVKM. This chain's CDR3 is CASTWDYDSYEQYF. CDR3 coding DNA: TGTGCCAGTACATGGGACTACGATTCCTACGAGCAGTACTTC. The whole variable domain, filled in from reference TRBV28 and TRBJ2-7, reads DVKVTQSSRYLVKRTGEKVFLECVQDMDHENMFWYRQDPGLGLRLIYFSYDVKMKEKGDIPEGYSVSREKKERFSLILESASTNQTSMYLCASTWDYDSYEQYFGPGTRLTVT.

Details on this clone: The junction shows a germline mismatch at one end, possibly a read error. The chain joins TRBV2 to TRBJ2-7; TRBD2 matches 9 bases. The CDR3 has 15 residues. Germline V gives CDR1 SNHLY, CDR2 FYNNEI. CDR3: CASSEGLATHYEQYF. In DNA, the CDR3 is TGTGCCAGCAGCGAAGGACTAGCGACACACTACGAGCAGTACTTC. Complete variable domain (other parts from reference TRBV2 and TRBJ2-7): EPEVTQTPSHQVTQMGQEVILRCVPISNHLYFYWYRQILGQKVEFLVSFYNNEISEKSEIFDDQFSVERPDGSNFTLKIRSTKLEDSAMYFCASSEGLATHYEQYFGPGTRLTVT.

The chain joins TRBV11-1 to TRBJ2-1, with 8 bases matching TRBD1. This CDR3 contains 15 residues. Per germline, CDR1 SGHAT and CDR2 FQDESV (reference sequence). V was clipped by 4 bases and J by 2 bases; unmatched bases: 4. CDR3 sequence: CASSYPGQAYNEQFF. The CDR3 nucleotides read TGTGCCAGCAGCTACCCGGGACAGGCCTACAATGAGCAGTTCTTC. Together with reference TRBV11-1 and TRBJ2-1, the CDR3 gives the full variable domain: EAEVAQSPRYKITEKSQAVAFWCDPISGHATLYWYRQILGQGPELLVQFQDESVVDDSQLPKDRFSAERLKGVDSTLKIQPAELGDSAMYLCASSYPGQAYNEQFFGPGTRLTVL.

This chain connects TRBV12-2 to TRBJ1-4; the table assigns TRBD1, which was not confirmed against the DNA. TRBV12-2 is shown as a pseudogene. The CDR3 covers 17 residues. In nucleotides, the CDR3 is TGTGCAAAATCATCACAGGGTTTTCTGTGGAGTCGGGAAAAACTGTTTTTT. Protein product: CAKSSQGFLWSREKLFF.

This clone was detected only once. CDR3 coding DNA: TGTGCCACCAGCAGAGCGGACAGGCGGACTGGGGGCTACACCTTC. Amino acid sequence: CATSRADRRTGGYTF. V gene TRBV15 combines with J gene TRBJ1-2; TRBD1 matches 7 bases. Unmatched junction bases numbered 10, after V lost 1 base and J lost 8 bases. The CDR3 spans 15 residues. Germline loops: CDR1 LNHNV, CDR2 YYDKDF (reference sequence).

V gene TRBV6-1 combines with J gene TRBJ1-2; D unresolved. Per the germline V gene, CDR1 is MNHNS and CDR2 is SASEGT. The CDR3 is 12 residues long. The V and J ends lost 4 bases and 5 bases respectively, with 8 bases between them. Written as DNA, the CDR3 is TGTGCCAGCAGTGTTGACTGGTATGGCTACACCTTC. This translates into CASSVDWYGYTF.

The V and J genes are TRBV7-9 and TRBJ2-3, with D hard to call. Germline lookup yields CDR1 SEHNR and CDR2 FQNEAQ (reference sequence). The CDR3 is 18 residues long. Between the trimmed V and J ends, which lost 1 base and 1 base, there was a span of 18 bases. The CDR3 DNA is TGTGCCAGCAGCTTAGTTTTATCCTCGTTAGATGGCACAGATACGCAGTATTTT. Its translation: CASSLVLSSLDGTDTQYF. The full variable domain, in which reference TRBV7-9 and TRBJ2-3 provide the parts outside the CDR3, is DTGVSQNPRHKITKRGQNVTFRCDPISEHNRLYWYRQTLGQGPEFLTYFQNEAQLEKSRLLSDRFSAERPKGSFSTLEIQRTEQGDSAMYLCASSLVLSSLDGTDTQYFGPGTRLTVL.

The chain uses TRBV9 and TRBJ2-1; tentatively, D is TRBD2 (6 bases). V lost 6 bases to trimming and J lost 4 bases, with 11 bases between them. The CDR3 has 13 residues. In germline, CDR1 is SGDLS, CDR2 YYNGEE. CDR3 nucleotide sequence: TGTGCCAGCACTAGCGCGGATTACAATGAGCAGTTCTTC. Translated: CASTSADYNEQFF.

This clone is a singleton in its sample. The chain recombines TRBV4-2 with TRBJ2-7; 7 nucleotides agree with TRBD1. The CDR3 is made up of 14 amino acids. CDR1 LGHNA and CDR2 YNFKEQ come from the germline V gene. The V gene end was trimmed by 4 bases and the J gene end by 2 bases; junction bases not matched to a gene: 5. The DNA of the CDR3 is TGTGCCAGCAGCCTGTTGGACAGGACCTACGAGCAGTACTTC. This encodes CASSLLDRTYEQYF.

The rearrangement joins TRBV4-3 to TRBJ2-7, with a tentative D call TRBD2 (5 bases). This CDR3 is 15 amino acids long. Germline CDR1 LGHNA, CDR2 YSLEER. V was pared by 0 bases and J by 3 bases, with 12 bases between. The CDR3 DNA is TGCGCCAGCAGCCAAGACTGGGCGGGTGTCTACGAGCAGTACTTC. Translated: CASSQDWAGVYEQYF.

The chain couples TRBV7-3 to TRBJ1-1; the match to TRBD1 covers 8 bases. The germline V gene encodes CDR1 SGHTA and CDR2 FQGTGA. The junction had 6 bases not matched to a gene; V was cut back by 8 bases and J by 1 base. This CDR3 is built from 14 residues. CDR3 residues: CASALGTGNTEAFF. The CDR3 nucleotides are TGTGCCAGCGCCTTAGGGACAGGGAACACTGAAGCTTTCTTT.

The chain employs TRBV28 and TRBJ2-3; 8 nucleotides align to TRBD2. CDR3 length: 18 residues. Trimming took 7 bases from V and 4 from J; bases not matched to a gene: 19. The germline V gene encodes CDR1 MDHEN and CDR2 SYDVKM. CDR3 nucleotides: TGTGCCAGCACCTATCTTGCGAATCCGAGCGGGGGAGCAGATACGCAGTATTTT. As protein: CASTYLANPSGGADTQYF. Together with reference TRBV28 and TRBJ2-3, the CDR3 gives the full variable domain: DVKVTQSSRYLVKRTGEKVFLECVQDMDHENMFWYRQDPGLGLRLIYFSYDVKMKEKGDIPEGYSVSREKKERFSLILESASTNQTSMYLCASTYLANPSGGADTQYFGPGTRLTVL.

The rearrangement joins TRBV28 to TRBJ2-7; tentatively, D is TRBD1 (6 bases). Germline values: CDR1 MDHEN, CDR2 SYDVKM. CDR3 length: 15 residues. V was shortened by 4 bases and J by 4 bases, with 17 bases between the two germline ends. The chain's CDR3 is CASSSWTVEGYEQYF. The CDR3 DNA reads TGTGCCAGCAGTTCCTGGACAGTAGAAGGATACGAGCAGTACTTC.